This T cell receptor beta chain was recovered during a study of metastatic and nonmetastatic thyroid tumors. Whole-study context: The authors compared repertoires across blood and tumor or nodule tissue from malignant and benign thyroid patients.

In its sample, this clone was seen a few times. Its antigen is not known. Notes on the study in general: When malignant thyroid tumors were compared with benign nodules, TCR beta diversity was reportedly significantly higher in the malignant tumors. This held in both blood and tumor samples.

The CDR3 consists of 11 residues. V was clipped by 2 bases and J by 4 bases, with 2 bases between them. Authors' data handling: Construction of a distant-metastasis classifier for papillary thyroid cancer relied on CDR3 differences across clinicopathological groups. TCRdb re-called clones from the PCR reads using MiXCR. The V and J calls shown here were made by TCRdb, not taken from the authors' results. The table has approximately 20,000 clones, roughly 25% seen once. Every patient underwent thyroid surgery untreated. The rearrangement uses TRBV12-3 or TRBV12-4 and TRBJ2-5; no definite D call. The sequence came from a male donor with papillary thyroid cancer or a benign thyroid nodule (not recorded which). Some clones in this sample may be carry-over from other donors' samples. The specimen sequenced was blood. CDR3 in amino acids: CASSLRETQYF. The CDR3 DNA follows: TGTGCCAGCAGTTTAAGAGAGACCCAGTACTTC.